One TCR beta chain is described in this entry. Its antigen is currently not known. Base qualities are not provided; no much larger clone lies one nucleotide away. The sample's treatment or condition label, decoded: live attenuated yellow fever vaccine strain. At every blood-draw timepoint, two biological replicates of bulk PBMCs were collected. PBMCs were isolated from peripheral blood using a standard Ficoll-Paque protocol. TriZol was used to extract RNA from bulk PBMCs, from CD4 and CD8 fractions, and from dextramer-positive and dextramer-negative fractions. These data are taken from a study of T cells after yellow fever vaccination (dated by TCRdb to between 2017 and 2020). Regarding the study in general: The SMART-Seq v4 Ultra Low Input RNA kit was used to prepare libraries from fractions with low cell numbers. To follow T-cell clones before and after primary and booster YFV17D yellow fever vaccination, bulk TCR alpha and beta repertoires were sequenced over time. Two healthy male donors made up the cohort, one aged 18 to 30 years and the other aged 30 to 39 years. Blood samples were taken at several timepoints before and after primary and secondary immunization, and bulk PBMC replicates and cell subsets were isolated. What the work shows at the level of the full study, not this receptor alone: Compared with the primary T-cell response, the secondary T-cell response was faster but weaker, reaching its peak on day 5 rather than on day 15. A small share of clonotypes occurred in both CD4 and CD8 compartments, likely arising from convergent recombination. Because only a couple of donors were included in the study, the extent to which the findings can be generalized is limited. Computational filtering was required because FACS-sorted repertoires could contain abundant contaminating clonotypes from the bulk population. Most clones expanded after primary vaccination were re-detected after the booster (about 95% of CD4 and more than 70% of CD8), suggesting broad memory maintenance.

Synthesis of TCR cDNA relied on 5'RACE template switching, a step that introduced a universal primer site along with unique molecular identifiers. cDNA synthesis was primed from both the TCR alpha and TCR beta constant segments. Two PCR steps were used to amplify libraries, with sample barcodes and sequencing adapters being added in the second step. Sequencing of the libraries was done on either Illumina HiSeq 2500 (2x100 bp) or NovaSeq (2x150 bp). Processing in the source paper ran as follows. MIGEC was used to demultiplex reads and collapse the reads into UMI consensus sequences, and MiXCR was used for V(D)J alignment. Clonotypes responding to the vaccine were identified with edgeR on replicate PBMC samples, with the criteria of FDR below 0.01 and a log2 fold change above 5 up to day 15. Bulk clonotypes were assigned CD4 or CD8 identity according to which sequenced CD4 or CD8 repertoire held them at higher abundance. TCRdb's own reprocessing of the public reads used fastp at Q25 and MiXCR and kept productive beta chains. Under each unique CDR3 protein, matching rows form one entry showing the most common genes and DNA. The V and J calls and clone size are TCRdb's, not the authors'. The sample table records roughly 340,000 distinct CDR3 sequences; 8.7% of these occur just once. Together, the top ten hold about a sixth of the sample.

Based on the germline V gene (reference sequence), the CDR1 and CDR2 sequences are MNHNY and SVGAGI. Here V drops 7 bases and J drops 4 bases, and the junction holds 2 bases not matched to any gene. From cysteine to phenylalanine, the CDR3 is 13 amino acids long. Only the CDR3 part of the read is kept: 39 bases, read in frame from the first base. The receptor comes from a man aged 18 to 29 who received the YFV17D yellow fever vaccine. The source was PBMCs, collected on the day of the first yellow fever vaccination. This chain is built from TRBV6-6 and TRBJ1-1, with 11 central nucleotides matching TRBD1. Read as DNA, the sequence is TGTGCCAGCACCGGGACAGGGGGCACTGAAGCTTTCTTT. Its translation reads: CASTGTGGTEAFF.